This T cell receptor (beta chain) was obtained from a study of metastatic and nonmetastatic thyroid tumors. Study overall: Repertoires were compared across blood and tumor or nodule tissue from malignant and benign thyroid patients.

Findings of the study overall: Reportedly, malignant thyroid tumors had significantly higher TCR beta diversity than benign nodules, in blood and tumor.

TCRdb redid the clone calls on the PCR reads using MiXCR. The profile shows 40,000 to 50,000 clones, 12% of them singletons. This clone has just a few counts. No antigen is known for it. Patients had received no treatment of any kind before thyroid surgery. The CDR3 has 12 residues. The V end was cut by 5 bases, the J end by 6 bases, with 8 bases between. From germline, CDR1 is LNHNV and CDR2 YYDKDF (reference sequence). The specimen sequenced was blood. This sequence joins TRBV15 and TRBJ2-1; D gene uncertain. The clonotype originates from a male donor with papillary thyroid cancer or a benign thyroid nodule (not recorded which). Some clones in this sample may be carry-over from other donors' samples. CDR3 DNA sequence: TGTGCCACCAGCTCTGGTCCCAATGAGCAGTTCTTC. It codes for CATSSGPNEQFF.